Each of the 9 T cell receptor beta chains below was sequenced from the same sample in a study of T cell responses to AZD1222 COVID-19 vaccine. The data were produced by immunoSEQ multiplex PCR, yet TCRdb's version contains in-frame clones alone and is incomplete. The sample gives around 140,000 clones, around nine tenths of which show up once; 1.6% is in the top ten. Material: peripheral blood, obtained on day 0 of AZD1222 vaccination. Receptor source: an adult in good health.

Written as DNA, the CDR3 is TGTGCCAGCTCACCACAACAGGTGGGGGTTAATGAAAAACTGTTTTTT. Protein: CASSPQQVGVNEKLFF. This chain uses TRBV18 with TRBJ1-4, with D maybe TRBD1 (5 bases). The germline V and J ends were trimmed by 1 base and 4 bases, with 13 bases remaining between them. CDR1 and CDR2 from the germline V gene are KGHSH and LQKENI. The length of the CDR3 is 16 residues.

V usage is TRBV5-6 and J usage is TRBJ1-1; D is unresolved. CDR1 is SGHDT and CDR2 is YYEEEE in the germline V gene. V lost 4 bases, J lost 8 bases, and 15 bases lay in between. The CDR3 sequence is 13 residues long. CDR3 sequence reads: CASSRGWEAEAFF. The DNA of the CDR3 is TGTGCCAGCAGCCGCGGCTGGGAGGCGGAAGCTTTCTTT.

This chain connects TRBV11-2 to TRBJ2-3, with D possibly being TRBD1 or TRBD2 (6 bases each). The CDR3 is made up of 16 amino acids. CDR1 SGHAT and CDR2 FQNNGV come from the germline V gene. Trimming pared 0 bases from V and 8 bases from J, leaving 18 bases between. CDR3 nucleotide sequence: TGTGCCAGCAGCTTAGATCCCCGGGGGCGTGGGGTTACGCAGTATTTT. The encoded protein is CASSLDPRGRGVTQYF.

The chain uses TRBV28 and TRBJ2-7; 9 bases are a match to TRBD1. CDR3 size: 15 residues. The ends lost 4 bases at V and 9 bases at J; junction bases unmatched: 13. The V gene's germline CDR1 is MDHEN and CDR2 SYDVKM. CDR3 bases: TGTGCCAGCAGTTCAGCCGGGACAGGGCCCGGGGTGCAGTACTTC. This sequence encodes CASSSAGTGPGVQYF.

This clone came up once. The gene calls are TRBV3-1 (or the pseudogene TRBV3-2) and TRBJ1-5; perhaps TRBD1 as D (5 bases). CDR3 length: 15 amino acids. The V end was cut by 3 bases, the J end by 3 bases, with 12 bases between. Germline CDR1 and CDR2: LGHDT and YNNKEL (reference sequence). CDR3 in DNA: TGTGCCAGCAGCCAGGACGGGACTACCAATCAGCCCCAGCATTTT. This translates into CASSQDGTTNQPQHF.

This clone appeared a few times. The chain uses TRBV5-6 and TRBJ2-3; D not resolved. The V end lost 5 bases, the J end lost 2 bases, and 12 bases lay between the germline ends. The CDR3 totals 14 residues. Germline CDR1 reads SGHDT; CDR2 reads YYEEEE. The CDR3 DNA follows: TGTGCCAGCAGTCGACTTCGCTCCACAGATACGCAGTATTTT. Amino acid sequence: CASSRLRSTDTQYF.

This chain joins TRBV3-1 (or the pseudogene TRBV3-2) and TRBJ1-4, with D uncertain. The CDR3 totals 16 residues. Deletions cut 6 bases from V and 8 bases from J, with 22 bases between. Germline lookup yields CDR1 LGHDT and CDR2 YNNKEL (reference sequence). CDR3 loop: CASRSKKGRRREKLFF. The CDR3 DNA follows: TGTGCCAGCAGGTCAAAGAAGGGCAGGCGGAGGGAAAAACTGTTTTTT.

The J gene is TRBJ1-2, the V gene TRBV3-1 (or the pseudogene TRBV3-2); maybe TRBD1 (6 bases). The CDR3 runs to 15 residues. Germline V gives CDR1 LGHDT, CDR2 YNNKEL (reference sequence). V was shortened by 0 bases and J by 2 bases, with 10 bases between the two germline ends. The CDR3 nucleotides are TGTGCCAGCAGCCAAGATGACCAGGGGAACTATGGCTACACCTTC. It is translated as CASSQDDQGNYGYTF.

The sample holds one count of this clone. The CDR3 loop reads CASSQGGTDLNEQFF. DNA of the CDR3: TGCGCCAGCAGCCAAGGGGGGACAGATCTCAATGAGCAGTTCTTC. The chain links TRBV4-3 to TRBJ2-1, with 7 bases fitting TRBD1. This CDR3 has 15 amino acids. Trimming removed 1 base from V and 6 bases from J; junction bases left unmatched: 6. CDR1 and CDR2 from the germline V gene are LGHNA and YSLEER.